These T cell receptor beta chains were read from a single sample in a study of cytomegalovirus exposure and HLA in healthy donors. Assay used: immunoSEQ multiplex PCR; TCRdb lists only in-frame clones, some missing. The data show around 150,000 clones, about four fifths seen once. Sample: PBMCs. These receptors originate from a girl aged 5-17 years in good health and CMV-seropositive. Each CDR3 is given with its conserved first and last residue. Fields, in order: J gene, V gene, D gene, clone size, CDR3 DNA, CDR3 protein. D genes are given only for firm matches. Clone sizes are given selectively: once, few, many, or a class where the clone is expanded.

j_call: TRBJ2-5; v_call: TRBV7-8; d_call: -; clone_size: -; cdr3_nt: TGTGCCAGCAGCTTAGTTCTAATCGAGACCCAGTACTTC; cdr3_aa: CASSLVLIETQYF
j_call: TRBJ1-2; v_call: TRBV5-4; d_call: -; clone_size: -; cdr3_nt: TGTGCCAGCAGCCCGAGGAGTATTGGAGCCTATGGCTACACCTTC; cdr3_aa: CASSPRSIGAYGYTF
j_call: TRBJ1-2; v_call: TRBV12-5; d_call: TRBD1; clone_size: -; cdr3_nt: TGTGCTAGTGGTTACGCCGGGACAGGGGCGTATGGCTACACCTTC; cdr3_aa: CASGYAGTGAYGYTF
j_call: TRBJ1-3; v_call: TRBV9; d_call: TRBD1; clone_size: -; cdr3_nt: TGTGCCAGCAGCACACAACAGGGGGCCCTCTACTCTGGAAACACCATATATTTT; cdr3_aa: CASSTQQGALYSGNTIYF
j_call: TRBJ1-4; v_call: TRBV27; d_call: -; clone_size: -; cdr3_nt: TGTGCCAGCAGTTTAGGGCAGGGGAAACCAACTAATGAAAAACTGTTTTTT; cdr3_aa: CASSLGQGKPTNEKLFF
j_call: TRBJ2-3; v_call: TRBV9; d_call: -; clone_size: few; cdr3_nt: TGTGCCAGCAACCCGGGACTTTCCACAGATACGCAGTATTTT; cdr3_aa: CASNPGLSTDTQYF
j_call: TRBJ2-7; v_call: TRBV5-6; d_call: TRBD1; clone_size: -; cdr3_nt: TGTGCCAGCAGCTTGATGGGACAGGGAAAAGACGAGCAGTACTTC; cdr3_aa: CASSLMGQGKDEQYF
j_call: TRBJ2-3; v_call: TRBV11-2; d_call: -; clone_size: -; cdr3_nt: TGTGCCAGCAGCACTCGAGATACGCAGTATTTT; cdr3_aa: CASSTRDTQYF
j_call: TRBJ2-3; v_call: TRBV2; d_call: TRBD2; clone_size: -; cdr3_nt: TGTGCCAGCAGTGAGACTAGCGGGAGTGTATATACGCAGTATTTT; cdr3_aa: CASSETSGSVYTQYF
j_call: TRBJ1-2; v_call: TRBV28; d_call: TRBD1; clone_size: -; cdr3_nt: TGTGCCAGCAGTCCTACCGGGACAGGGGACTATGGCTACACCTTC; cdr3_aa: CASSPTGTGDYGYTF
j_call: TRBJ2-1; v_call: TRBV10-3; d_call: -; clone_size: once; cdr3_nt: TGTGCCATCAATCCGACTGACGCTGATCTAGACAATGAGCAGTTCTTC; cdr3_aa: CAINPTDADLDNEQFF
j_call: TRBJ2-7; v_call: TRBV15; d_call: TRBD2; clone_size: -; cdr3_nt: TGTGCCACCAGCAGAGATCGGACTAGCGGGCCTATGGAGCAGTACTTC; cdr3_aa: CATSRDRTSGPMEQYF
j_call: TRBJ2-7; v_call: TRBV28; d_call: -; clone_size: -; cdr3_nt: TGTGCCAGCAGCCTCAGGGATGGCGAGCAGTACTTC; cdr3_aa: CASSLRDGEQYF
j_call: TRBJ2-2; v_call: TRBV4-3; d_call: TRBD1; clone_size: -; cdr3_nt: TGCGCCAGCAGCGAACAGGGGAAGTCCGGGGAGCTGTTTTTT; cdr3_aa: CASSEQGKSGELFF
j_call: TRBJ2-2; v_call: TRBV7-9; d_call: TRBD2; clone_size: -; cdr3_nt: TGTGCCAGCAGCGCGAGGGGACTAGCGGGACTCGGGGAGCTGTTTTTT; cdr3_aa: CASSARGLAGLGELFF
j_call: TRBJ1-2; v_call: TRBV19; d_call: TRBD1; clone_size: few; cdr3_nt: TGTGCCAGTAGTGCCCTGACAGGGGCGGACTATGGCTACACCTTC; cdr3_aa: CASSALTGADYGYTF